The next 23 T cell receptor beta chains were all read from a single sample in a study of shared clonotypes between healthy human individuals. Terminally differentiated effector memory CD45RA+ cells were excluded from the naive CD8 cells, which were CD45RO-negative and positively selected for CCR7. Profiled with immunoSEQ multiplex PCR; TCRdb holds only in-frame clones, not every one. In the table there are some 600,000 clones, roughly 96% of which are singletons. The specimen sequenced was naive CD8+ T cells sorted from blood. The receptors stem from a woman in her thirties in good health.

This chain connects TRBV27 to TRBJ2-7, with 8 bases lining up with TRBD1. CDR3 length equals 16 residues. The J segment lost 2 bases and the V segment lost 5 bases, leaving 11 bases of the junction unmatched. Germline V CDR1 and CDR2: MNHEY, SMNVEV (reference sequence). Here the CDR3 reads CASSPSQGVVAYEQYF. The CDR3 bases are TGTGCCAGCAGTCCGTCACAGGGGGTTGTCGCCTACGAGCAGTACTTC.

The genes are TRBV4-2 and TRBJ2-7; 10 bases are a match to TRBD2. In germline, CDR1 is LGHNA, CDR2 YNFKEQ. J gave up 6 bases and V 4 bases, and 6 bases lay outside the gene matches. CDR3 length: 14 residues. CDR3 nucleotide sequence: TGTGCCAGCAGCCCCAGCGGGAGGGCCCGCGAGCAGTACTTC. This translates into CASSPSGRAREQYF.

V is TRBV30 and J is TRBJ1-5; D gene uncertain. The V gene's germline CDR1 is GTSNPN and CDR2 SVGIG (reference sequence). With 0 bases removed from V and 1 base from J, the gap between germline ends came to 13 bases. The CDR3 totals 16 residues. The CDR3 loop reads CAWSVGLGMSNQPQHF. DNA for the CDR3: TGTGCCTGGAGTGTAGGCCTCGGGATGAGCAATCAGCCCCAGCATTTT.

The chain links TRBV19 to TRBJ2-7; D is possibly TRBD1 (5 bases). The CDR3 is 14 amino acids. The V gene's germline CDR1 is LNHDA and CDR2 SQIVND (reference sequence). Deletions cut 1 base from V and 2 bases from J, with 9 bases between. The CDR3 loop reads CASSIGPGTYEQYF. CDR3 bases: TGTGCCAGTAGTATAGGCCCAGGGACCTACGAGCAGTACTTC.

Written as DNA, the CDR3 is TGTGCCAGTATGCGTTCCTGGGATGAGCAGTACTTC. Protein product: CASMRSWDEQYF. The V gene is TRBV27, the J gene TRBJ2-7, with unresolved D. The CDR3 covers 12 residues. Germline V gene data show CDR1 as MNHEY and CDR2 as SMNVEV (reference sequence). Trimming removed 9 bases from V and 7 bases from J, with 16 bases in between.

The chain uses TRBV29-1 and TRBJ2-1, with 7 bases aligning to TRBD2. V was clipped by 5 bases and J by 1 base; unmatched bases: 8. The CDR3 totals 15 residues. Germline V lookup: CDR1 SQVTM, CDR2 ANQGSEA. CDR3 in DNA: TGCAGCGTTCCTTTGGCGGGAGCGTCCTACAATGAGCAGTTCTTC. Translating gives CSVPLAGASYNEQFF.

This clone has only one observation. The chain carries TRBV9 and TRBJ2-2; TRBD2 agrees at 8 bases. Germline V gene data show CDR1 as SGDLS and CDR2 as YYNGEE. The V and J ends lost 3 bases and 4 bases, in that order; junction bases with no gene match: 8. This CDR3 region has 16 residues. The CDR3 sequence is CASSAGAGATTGELFF. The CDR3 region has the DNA TGTGCCAGCAGCGCTGGAGCGGGAGCGACCACCGGGGAGCTGTTTTTT.

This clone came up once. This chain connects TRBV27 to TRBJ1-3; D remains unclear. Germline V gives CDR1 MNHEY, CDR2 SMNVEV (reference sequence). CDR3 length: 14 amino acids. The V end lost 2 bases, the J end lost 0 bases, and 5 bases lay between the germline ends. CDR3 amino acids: CASSLLNSGNTIYF. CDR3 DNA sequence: TGTGCCAGCAGTTTACTTAACTCTGGAAACACCATATATTTT.

CDR3 sequence (DNA): TGTGCCAGCAGCCCCCATACGGGAGGCGTCACCGGGGAGCTGTTTTTT. It yields the protein CASSPHTGGVTGELFF. The chain uses TRBV4-2 and TRBJ2-2; 7 positions agree with TRBD2. Germline-derived CDR1 and CDR2 are LGHNA and YNFKEQ. After removal of 4 bases from V and 4 bases from J, the junction contained 9 bases not matched to a gene. The CDR3 has 16 amino acids.

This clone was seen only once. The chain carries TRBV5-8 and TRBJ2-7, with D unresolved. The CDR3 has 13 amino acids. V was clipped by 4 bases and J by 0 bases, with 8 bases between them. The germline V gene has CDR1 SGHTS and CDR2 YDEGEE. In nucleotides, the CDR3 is TGTGCCAGCAGCCGTTTAAACTCCTACGAGCAGTACTTC. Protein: CASSRLNSYEQYF.

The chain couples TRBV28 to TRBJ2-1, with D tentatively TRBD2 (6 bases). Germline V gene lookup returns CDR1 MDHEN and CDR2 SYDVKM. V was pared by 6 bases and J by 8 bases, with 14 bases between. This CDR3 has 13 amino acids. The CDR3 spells CASRGRGKDEQFF. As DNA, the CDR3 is TGTGCCAGCAGGGGGCGCGGGAAGGATGAGCAGTTCTTC.

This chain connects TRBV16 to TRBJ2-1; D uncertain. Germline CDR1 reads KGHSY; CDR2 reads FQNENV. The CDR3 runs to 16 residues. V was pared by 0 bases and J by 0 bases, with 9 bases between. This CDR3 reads CASSQSLQTSYNEQFF. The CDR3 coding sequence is TGTGCCAGCAGCCAATCGCTACAGACCTCCTACAATGAGCAGTTCTTC.

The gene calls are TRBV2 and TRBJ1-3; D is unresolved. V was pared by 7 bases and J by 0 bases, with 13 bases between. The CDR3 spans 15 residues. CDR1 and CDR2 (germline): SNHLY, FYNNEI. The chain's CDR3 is CASTSAESSGNTIYF. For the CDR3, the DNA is TGTGCCAGCACGTCGGCTGAGAGCTCTGGAAACACCATATATTTT.

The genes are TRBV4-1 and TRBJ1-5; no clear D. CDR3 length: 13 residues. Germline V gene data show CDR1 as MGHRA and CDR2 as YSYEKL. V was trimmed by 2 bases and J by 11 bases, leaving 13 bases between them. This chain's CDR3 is CASSQTEGRAQHF. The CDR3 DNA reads TGCGCCAGCAGCCAAACCGAGGGAAGAGCCCAGCATTTT.

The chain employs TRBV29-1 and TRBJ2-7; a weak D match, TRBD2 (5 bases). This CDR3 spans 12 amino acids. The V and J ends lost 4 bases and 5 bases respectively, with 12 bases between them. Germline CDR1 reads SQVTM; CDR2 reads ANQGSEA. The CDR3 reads CSVGSGRDEQYF. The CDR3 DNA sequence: TGCAGCGTTGGTTCCGGGCGGGACGAGCAGTACTTC.

The CDR3 bases are TGTGCCAGCAGCTTAATCTCAGTCGATGAGCAGTTCTTC. It yields the protein CASSLISVDEQFF. The chain combines TRBV7-2 with TRBJ2-1, with D uncertain. V was clipped by 2 bases and J by 8 bases, with 10 bases between them. CDR1 is SGHTA, CDR2 FQGNSA, per germline. CDR3 length: 13 amino acids.

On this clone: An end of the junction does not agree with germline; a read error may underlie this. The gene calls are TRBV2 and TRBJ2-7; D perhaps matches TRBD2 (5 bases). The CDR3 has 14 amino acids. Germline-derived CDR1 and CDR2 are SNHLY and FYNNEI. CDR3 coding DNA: TGCGCCAGCCGAAAGGCGGGTAGCTCCTACGAGCAGTACTTC. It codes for CASRKAGSSYEQYF.

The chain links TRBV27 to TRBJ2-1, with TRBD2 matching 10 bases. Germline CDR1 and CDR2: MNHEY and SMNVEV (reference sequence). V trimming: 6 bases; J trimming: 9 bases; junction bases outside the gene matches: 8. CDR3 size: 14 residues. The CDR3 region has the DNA TGTGCCAGCAGGGTAGCGGGAGGTCCCAGTGAGCAGTTCTTC. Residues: CASRVAGGPSEQFF.

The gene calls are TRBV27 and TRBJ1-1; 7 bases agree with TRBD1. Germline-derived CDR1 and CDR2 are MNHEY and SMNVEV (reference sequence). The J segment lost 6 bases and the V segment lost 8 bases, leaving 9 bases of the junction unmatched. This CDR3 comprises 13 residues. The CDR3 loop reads CASALLGTAEAFF. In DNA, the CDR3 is TGTGCCAGCGCCCTCTTGGGGACAGCTGAAGCTTTCTTT.

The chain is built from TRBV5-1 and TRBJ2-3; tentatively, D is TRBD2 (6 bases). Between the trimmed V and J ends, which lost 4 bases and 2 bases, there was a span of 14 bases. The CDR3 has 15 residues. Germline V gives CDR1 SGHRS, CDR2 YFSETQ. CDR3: CASSRTDYSTDTQYF. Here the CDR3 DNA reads TGCGCCAGCAGCCGAACGGACTACTCCACAGATACGCAGTATTTT. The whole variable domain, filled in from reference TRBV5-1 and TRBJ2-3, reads KAGVTQTPRYLIKTRGQQVTLSCSPISGHRSVSWYQQTPGQGLQFLFEYFSETQRNKGNFPGRFSGRQFSNSRSEMNVSTLELGDSALYLCASSRTDYSTDTQYFGPGTRLTVL.

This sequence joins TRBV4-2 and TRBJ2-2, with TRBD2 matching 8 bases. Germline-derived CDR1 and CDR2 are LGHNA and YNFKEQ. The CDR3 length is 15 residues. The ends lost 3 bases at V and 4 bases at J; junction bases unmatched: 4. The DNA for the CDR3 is TGTGCCAGCAGCCATTCTAGCGGGTTCACCGGGGAGCTGTTTTTT. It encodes CASSHSSGFTGELFF.

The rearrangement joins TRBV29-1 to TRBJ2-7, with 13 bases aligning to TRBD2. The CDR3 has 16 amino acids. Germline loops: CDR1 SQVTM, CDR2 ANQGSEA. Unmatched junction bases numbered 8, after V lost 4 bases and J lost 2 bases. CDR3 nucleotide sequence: TGCAGCGTTGTGCCCGGGACTAGCGGGGTTCCCTACGAGCAGTACTTC. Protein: CSVVPGTSGVPYEQYF.

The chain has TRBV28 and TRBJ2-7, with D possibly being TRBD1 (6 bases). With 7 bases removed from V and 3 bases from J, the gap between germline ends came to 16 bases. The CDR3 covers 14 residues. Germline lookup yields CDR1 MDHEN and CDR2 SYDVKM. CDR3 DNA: TGTGCCAGCACCATACGGACAGACTTCTACGAGCAGTACTTC. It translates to CASTIRTDFYEQYF.